This T cell receptor beta chain was recovered during a study of T cell responses to AZD1222 COVID-19 vaccine. Germline loops: CDR1 MRHNA, CDR2 SNTAGT. The CDR3 is 11 amino acids. V lost 9 bases to trimming and J lost 8 bases, with 11 bases between them. The assay was immunoSEQ multiplex PCR, and TCRdb's table has in-frame clones only and misses some. The sample lists about 100,000 clones; approximately 89% were seen once. This chain uses TRBV6-4 with TRBJ1-3; D is ambiguous. The sample in question was peripheral blood, obtained on day 0 of MenACWY control vaccination. This TCR derives from an adult in good health. The CDR3 sequence is CASFLWHTIYF. The CDR3 DNA follows: TGTGCCAGTTTTTTGTGGCACACCATATATTTT.